This TCR beta chain derives from a study of blood T cell repertoires in COVID-19 (TCRdb year 2020). About the study as a whole: ImmuneRACE Cohort 3 recovered participants were defined by two consecutive negative NP/OP PCR tests, healthcare professional clearance, or symptom resolution. Collaborator samples came from the United States, Italy and Spain and covered acute and convalescent phases of COVID-19. The prospective study material was composed of cDNA or gDNA derived from T cells, B-cell-depleted T cells, or PBMCs. The dataset comprised deeply sampled blood TCRbeta repertoires from subjects exposed to, actively infected with, or recovered from COVID-19. The repertoires were released in a freely available public database meant as a resource for research on the immune response to SARS-CoV-2. Samples came from the ongoing ImmuneRACE study (first 160 participants) plus 1,254 subjects from 6 global collaborators. Nearly every sample came with metadata listing a de-identified subject ID, COVID-19 status, age in years and sex. HLA class I and class II types, where available, came from metadata supplied by the sample provider rather than from assay-based typing. Here is what the overall study found, with its caveats: How much clinical and demographic metadata was included differed by source and by participant, and the metadata was provided uncurated.

TCRbeta CDR3 regions were amplified from genomic DNA using the immunoSEQ Assay, a bias-controlled multiplex PCR. The study's processing was this. Within the assay, amplification of reference gene primers was used to estimate how many nucleated cells each sample contained. To quantify the absolute abundance of each unique TCRbeta CDR3 rearrangement, sequence reads were collapsed and filtered. For each sample, productive Simpson clonality was calculated as the square root of Simpson's diversity index over productive rearrangements. TCRdb stores this immuneACCESS table with in-frame sequences only. Part of the clones is absent; in the studies checked, under half of the shortfall reflects unresolved V genes, and no reason is known for the rest. The DNA gave D and trimming, while V, J and clone size come from that table. The sample yields a few hundred thousand clones; roughly 87% were counted once. 7% to 8.5% of the sample lies in the top ten.

Note on this clone: Its target antigen remains unknown. One end of the junction is discordant with germline, which a read error may explain.

The CDR3 goes from the cysteine to the phenylalanine over 16 residues. Kept here is only the CDR3 DNA, which spans 48 bases and is read in frame from base 1. For CDR1 and CDR2, the germline V gene lists SGHTA and FQGTGA. Enrolling through a virtual design, the prospective study's participants ranged in age from roughly 18 to 95 years and lived across some 23 United States geographic areas. Cohort assignment in the prospective study relied on participant-reported clinical history from a screening survey and a study questionnaire. In the prospective study, whole blood, serum and a nasopharyngeal or oropharyngeal swab were collected from each participant by mobile phlebotomists. Over a roughly two-month period, participants in the prospective study had the option of providing additional blood draws and questionnaires. Before DNA extraction, prospective study blood samples were shipped either frozen or at room temperature.

In this chain, TRBV7-3 is recombined with TRBJ2-1; 8 middle bases align to TRBD2. The sequenced sample was PBMCs or T cells enriched from blood (not recorded which). The TCR originated in a man aged 25-45 years in a cohort exposed to, infected with or recovered from COVID-19 (not recorded which). The base sequence is TGTGCCAGCAGTTTAACAGCGGGGGCTTCCTACAATGAGCAGTTCTTC. Translated, it gives CASSLTAGASYNEQFF.